Listed below are T cell receptor beta chains from one sample, sequenced in a study of T cells in Graves' hyperthyroidism and ophthalmopathy. TCRdb passed the multiplex PCR reads through MiXCR, listing each CDR3 protein once. The sample has hundreds of thousands of distinct CDR3 sequences; about 14% are singletons. The sequenced sample was blood. The source is a woman under 30 with Graves' hyperthyroidism. CDR3s include the opening cysteine and the closing phenylalanine or tryptophan. The D gene is left open where the match is weak. Rows give clone size only sometimes, using once, few, many, or a class for an expanded clone.

size: many
J: TRBJ2-5
V: TRBV4-2
D: -
CDR3: CASSQDGGTQYF
DNA: TGTGCCAGCAGCCAAGATGGGGGCACCCAGTACTTC

size: -
J: TRBJ1-1
V: TRBV13
D: -
CDR3: CASSPTKSNTEAFF
DNA: TGTGCCAGCAGCCCGACGAAATCGAACACTGAAGCTTTCTTT

size: many
J: TRBJ2-3
V: TRBV27
D: -
CDR3: CASTPTGIYTDTQYF
DNA: TGTGCCAGCACCCCCACAGGGATTTACACAGATACGCAGTATTTT

size: many
J: TRBJ2-7
V: TRBV19
D: -
CDR3: CASSITRGGRGSYEQYF
DNA: TGTGCCAGTAGTATCACCCGAGGAGGGCGGGGATCCTACGAGCAGTACTTC

size: -
J: TRBJ1-1
V: TRBV13
D: TRBD1
CDR3: CAGSWGQDGLVAFF
DNA: TGTGCCGGCAGCTGGGGACAGGACGGGCTGGTTGCTTTCTTT

size: many
J: TRBJ2-3
V: TRBV10-3
D: TRBD2
CDR3: CAISGLASDTQYF
DNA: TGTGCCATCAGTGGACTAGCATCAGATACGCAGTATTTT

size: many
J: TRBJ2-3
V: TRBV11-2
D: -
CDR3: CASSPLYLDTQYF
DNA: TGTGCCAGCAGCCCGCTGTACCTTGATACGCAGTATTTT

size: many
J: TRBJ1-1
V: TRBV13
D: -
CDR3: CASSPPGPNTEAFF
DNA: TGTGCCAGCAGCCCCCCCGGGCCGAACACTGAAGCTTTCTTT

size: few
J: TRBJ2-1
V: TRBV20-1
D: TRBD2
CDR3: CSARGLAGDLYNEQFF
DNA: TGCAGTGCTAGAGGACTAGCGGGAGACCTCTACAATGAGCAGTTCTTC

size: few
J: TRBJ2-1
V: TRBV6-1
D: -
CDR3: CASSRPGTPHEQFF
DNA: TGTGCCAGCAGTCGCCCCGGGACCCCTCATGAGCAGTTCTTC

size: -
J: TRBJ1-1
V: TRBV6-2/TRBV6-3
D: -
CDR3: CASSSPLRVLEAFF
DNA: TGTGCCAGCAGTTCACCCCTCCGGGTCCTAGAAGCTTTCTTT

size: -
J: TRBJ2-3
V: TRBV6-1
D: -
CDR3: CASSESRAGADTQYF
DNA: TGTGCCAGCAGTGAAAGTCGGGCAGGGGCAGATACGCAGTATTTT

size: many
J: TRBJ2-1
V: TRBV18
D: -
CDR3: CASSRVGTPTYNEQFF
DNA: TGTGCCAGCTCACGGGTCGGGACGCCAACCTACAATGAGCAGTTCTTC

size: -
J: TRBJ1-2
V: TRBV20-1
D: -
CDR3: CSARDWGGANYGYTF
DNA: TGCAGTGCTAGAGATTGGGGGGGGGCTAACTATGGCTACACCTTC

size: -
J: TRBJ2-7
V: TRBV7-4
D: TRBD2
CDR3: CASSLPTSGWSYEQYF
DNA: TGTGCCAGCAGCTTGCCCACTAGCGGGTGGTCCTACGAGCAGTACTTC

size: many
J: TRBJ2-2
V: TRBV11-2
D: -
CDR3: CASSLGSGTGELFF
DNA: TGTGCCAGCAGCTTAGGCTCCGGCACCGGGGAGCTGTTTTTT

size: -
J: TRBJ2-1
V: TRBV10-3
D: -
CDR3: CAIRGYRGQDSGRTKGSYNEQFF
DNA: TGTGCCATCAGAGGGTACAGGGGGCAAGATAGCGGGAGAACTAAGGGTTCCTACAATGAGCAGTTCTTC

size: once
J: TRBJ2-7
V: TRBV19
D: -
CDR3: CASSPAGTFYEQYF
DNA: TGTGCCAGTAGTCCAGCCGGGACATTTTACGAGCAGTACTTC

size: few
J: TRBJ1-6
V: TRBV25-1
D: TRBD1
CDR3: CASSITRTGGNNSPLHF
DNA: TGTGCCAGCAGTATTACCCGGACAGGGGGTAATAATTCACCCCTCCACTTT

size: few
J: TRBJ2-3
V: TRBV4-1
D: -
CDR3: CASSQVWAAAITDTQYF
DNA: TGCGCCAGCAGCCAAGTATGGGCGGCAGCGATCACAGATACGCAGTATTTT

size: many
J: TRBJ1-1
V: TRBV10-1
D: -
CDR3: CASSKLNTEAFF
DNA: TGCGCCAGCAGTAAGCTGAACACTGAAGCTTTCTTT

size: -
J: TRBJ1-2
V: TRBV2
D: TRBD1
CDR3: CASQVRQGAGLGYTF
DNA: TGTGCCAGCCAAGTCCGGCAGGGGGCCGGCTTGGGCTACACCTTC

size: -
J: TRBJ2-1
V: TRBV4-3
D: TRBD2
CDR3: CASSLGTSGNYEQFF
DNA: TGCGCCAGCAGCCTCGGAACTAGCGGGAACTATGAGCAGTTCTTC

size: many
J: TRBJ2-4
V: TRBV27
D: -
CDR3: CASSQSPTSGAKNIQYF
DNA: TGTGCCAGCAGCCAATCCCCGACATCGGGGGCCAAAAACATTCAGTACTTC

size: few
J: TRBJ1-1
V: TRBV20-1
D: -
CDR3: CSAFRLNTEAFF
DNA: TGCAGTGCTTTCCGGCTGAACACTGAAGCTTTCTTT

size: many
J: TRBJ2-1
V: TRBV10-3
D: -
CDR3: CAISARVGDEQFF
DNA: TGTGCCATCAGTGCGCGGGTCGGAGATGAGCAGTTCTTC

size: many
J: TRBJ2-5
V: TRBV7-9
D: -
CDR3: CASSLAAGKDQETQYF
DNA: TGTGCCAGCAGCTTAGCGGCAGGGAAGGACCAGGAGACCCAGTACTTC

size: many
J: TRBJ2-3
V: TRBV12-3/TRBV12-4
D: -
CDR3: CASSLVADTQYF
DNA: TGTGCCAGCAGCTTAGTAGCGGATACGCAGTATTTT

size: -
J: TRBJ1-6
V: TRBV6-1
D: TRBD1
CDR3: CASTQGGPNSPLHF
DNA: TGTGCCAGCACCCAGGGGGGTCCCAATTCACCCCTCCACTTT

size: many
J: TRBJ1-1
V: TRBV5-6
D: TRBD1
CDR3: CASSLVDRMNTEAFF
DNA: TGTGCCAGCAGCTTGGTGGACAGGATGAACACTGAAGCTTTCTTT

size: many
J: TRBJ2-4
V: TRBV3-1
D: -
CDR3: CASSQELERLAKNIQYF
DNA: TGTGCCAGCAGCCAAGAACTGGAGCGGTTAGCCAAAAACATTCAGTACTTC